Below are 19 T cell receptor beta chains sequenced from a single sample in a study of lymphopenia after photon versus proton radiotherapy. The protocol was immunoSEQ multiplex PCR, while the TCRdb copy is restricted to in-frame clones and leaves out a portion. The table lists about 20,000 clones, approximately 84% of them singletons, with 2.9% in the top ten. The sequencing here drew on peripheral blood, taken from a patient treated with photon-based radiotherapy. These receptors all come from a woman aged 45-60 years with pancreatic cancer.

CDR3 sequence (DNA): TGTGCCAGCAGCTTAGAAAGGGGGGGAAAATACGAGCAGTACTTC. Encoded protein: CASSLERGGKYEQYF. V usage is TRBV7-9 and J usage is TRBJ2-7; TRBD2 is a possible D gene (7 bases). V was trimmed by 1 base and J by 4 bases, leaving 14 bases between them. The length of the CDR3 is 15 residues. Germline loops: CDR1 SEHNR, CDR2 FQNEAQ (reference sequence).

This clone turned up a few times. This sequence joins TRBV5-1 and TRBJ2-3; 11 bases align to TRBD2. The V gene's germline CDR1 is SGHRS and CDR2 YFSETQ. V lost 2 bases and J lost 1; bases outside the gene matches: 0. The CDR3 consists of 15 residues. The DNA of the CDR3 is TGCGCCAGCAGCTTTAGCGGGAGGGGCACAGATACGCAGTATTTT. This encodes CASSFSGRGTDTQYF.

The chain employs TRBV18 and TRBJ1-3; D is unresolved. Germline V CDR1 and CDR2: KGHSH, LQKENI. V dropped 3 bases and J dropped 2 bases, with 11 bases sitting between them. CDR3 length: 15 residues. CDR3 in DNA: TGTGCCAGCTCACCCCGCCGGACGCCTGGAAACACCATATATTTT. Protein sequence: CASSPRRTPGNTIYF.

The V gene is TRBV5-3, the J gene TRBJ2-2, with 7 bases matching TRBD2. TRBV5-3 is flagged as an ORF with uncertain function. V lost 4 bases, J lost 5 bases, and 5 bases stayed unmatched. The CDR3 spans 14 residues. Here the CDR3 DNA reads TGTGCCAGAAGCCGGAGCGGGGTGACCGGGGAGCTGTTTTTT. It specifies CARSRSGVTGELFF.

The chain recombines TRBV7-9 with TRBJ2-7, with D tentatively TRBD1 (5 bases). Germline CDR1 and CDR2: SEHNR and FQNEAQ (reference sequence). Trimming took 1 base from V and 4 from J, leaving 17 bases between them. The CDR3 is 16 amino acids. Here the CDR3 reads CASSLEAGWGTYEQYF. The CDR3 nucleotides read TGTGCCAGCAGCTTAGAGGCAGGGTGGGGAACATACGAGCAGTACTTC.

This clone was observed a few times. This chain uses TRBV4-3 with TRBJ2-1; the match to TRBD1 covers 7 bases. The germline gives CDR1 LGHNA, CDR2 YSLEER. CDR3 size: 16 residues. Trimming cost V 3 bases and J 6 bases; bases outside gene matches: 11. The CDR3, as DNA: TGCGCCAGCAGCCAGGAAAGACAGGGAATGCGCAATGAGCAGTTCTTC. Translated: CASSQERQGMRNEQFF.

The chain joins TRBV6-1 to TRBJ1-2; D gene uncertain. Germline CDR1 reads MNHNS; CDR2 reads SASEGT. This CDR3 has 15 amino acids. The germline V and J ends were trimmed by 3 bases and 4 bases, with 15 bases remaining between them. DNA for the CDR3: TGTGCCAGCAGTGATCTAGTCGGGCTAGGCTATGGCTACACCTTC. This translates into CASSDLVGLGYGYTF.

J is TRBJ2-5 and V is TRBV4-3, with D possibly TRBD2 on 5 matching bases. Germline loops: CDR1 LGHNA, CDR2 YSLEER. V was cut by 0 bases and J by 5 bases, with 16 bases left in between. CDR3 size: 16 residues. CDR3 nucleotide sequence: TGCGCCAGCAGCCAAGAAGGGTTAGGAGGAAGGGAGACCCAGTACTTC. It translates to CASSQEGLGGRETQYF.

This chain connects TRBV15 to TRBJ2-4; possible D gene TRBD2, 5 bases. The CDR3 spans 12 residues. V was shortened by 10 bases and J by 4 bases, with 11 bases between the two germline ends. Germline assignment: CDR1 LNHNV and CDR2 YYDKDF (reference sequence). CDR3 residues: CAIGPGKNIQYF. CDR3 DNA: TGTGCCATCGGACCGGGGAAAAACATTCAGTACTTC.

The V call is TRBV23-1, the J call TRBJ1-1; D is perhaps TRBD1 (6 bases). TRBV23-1 falls under the ORF class, with uncertain function. Trimming left V 6 bases short and J 8 bases short, with 19 bases between. The CDR3 is 14 residues long. The CDR3 nucleotides read TGCGCCAGCAGCCCCGACAGGAGGAATGCGGAAGCTTTCTTT. As protein: CASSPDRRNAEAFF.

Only one count was recorded for this clone. V usage is TRBV5-1 and J usage is TRBJ2-1; unclear D gene. Trimming left V 0 bases short and J 7 bases short, with 14 bases between. The CDR3 spans 15 residues. CDR1 is SGHRS and CDR2 is YFSETQ in the germline V gene. The CDR3 protein is CASSLDELGWNEQFF. CDR3 nucleotides: TGCGCCAGCAGCTTGGACGAGCTGGGTTGGAATGAGCAGTTCTTC.

V and J are TRBV28 and TRBJ1-1; no definite D call. The V end was cut by 5 bases, the J end by 1 base, with 8 bases between. The germline V gene has CDR1 MDHEN and CDR2 SYDVKM. The CDR3 extends over 13 amino acids. This chain's CDR3 is CASSPSGNTEAFF. DNA for the CDR3: TGTGCCAGCAGTCCATCCGGGAACACTGAAGCTTTCTTT.

The chain is built from TRBV11-3 and TRBJ2-3; D is perhaps TRBD2 (6 bases). Germline V gene sequence: CDR1 SGHNT, CDR2 YENEEA. Trimming cost V 6 bases and J 4 bases, with 11 bases left between them. The CDR3 has 13 amino acids. CDR3 sequence reads: CASSGGKADTQYF. Written as DNA, the CDR3 is TGTGCCAGCAGTGGCGGGAAAGCAGATACGCAGTATTTT.

V and J are TRBV11-3 and TRBJ1-1, with 11 bases lining up with TRBD1. The CDR3 totals 17 residues. Losses at the gene ends were 1 base for V and 3 bases for J; bases not matched to a gene: 7. Germline assignment: CDR1 SGHNT and CDR2 YENEEA. The CDR3 DNA is TGTGCCAGCAGCTTAGGGGAACCGGGACAGGGGGACACTGAAGCTTTCTTT. This codes for CASSLGEPGQGDTEAFF.

This clone appeared once. The chain joins TRBV15 to TRBJ1-6, with D tentatively TRBD1 (6 bases). The germline V and J ends were trimmed by 3 bases and 0 bases, with 12 bases remaining between them. CDR1 is LNHNV and CDR2 is YYDKDF in the germline V gene (reference sequence). The CDR3 consists of 17 residues. The CDR3 nucleotides read TGTGCCACCAGCAGTGTAACAGGGAGCTCCTATAATTCACCCCTCCACTTT. Its translation is CATSSVTGSSYNSPLHF.

The gene calls are TRBV29-1 and TRBJ2-1; D ambiguous. This CDR3 contains 9 residues. CDR1 is SQVTM and CDR2 is ANQGSEA in the germline V gene. Trimming shortened V by 4 bases and J by 10 bases, and 5 bases separated the two germline ends. As DNA, the CDR3 is TGCAGCGTTGGCCGCGAGCAGTTCTTC. Its translation is CSVGREQFF.

A few counts support this clone. The chain combines TRBV11-2 with TRBJ2-3; TRBD1 aligns across 7 bases. V lost 7 bases to trimming and J lost 2 bases; unmatched junction nucleotides: 18. The CDR3 runs 18 residues. CDR1 is SGHAT, CDR2 FQNNGV, per germline. The CDR3 reads CASTTGGTTGAYTDTQYF. The CDR3 nucleotides are TGTGCCAGCACCACCGGCGGAACTACAGGGGCTTACACAGATACGCAGTATTTT.

The chain carries TRBV28 and TRBJ1-4; D gene unclear. The CDR3 has 15 residues. CDR1 is MDHEN, CDR2 SYDVKM, per germline. V lost 6 bases, J lost 0 bases, and 11 bases lay in between. CDR3 protein: CASRPEFATNEKLFF. For the CDR3, the DNA is TGTGCCAGCAGGCCAGAATTCGCAACTAATGAAAAACTGTTTTTT. Full variable domain (rest looked up from reference TRBV28 and TRBJ1-4): DVKVTQSSRYLVKRTGEKVFLECVQDMDHENMFWYRQDPGLGLRLIYFSYDVKMKEKGDIPEGYSVSREKKERFSLILESASTNQTSMYLCASRPEFATNEKLFFGSGTQLSVL.

The chain has TRBV19 and TRBJ1-2; TRBD1 matches 7 bases. The CDR3 contains 14 residues. J lost 4 bases, V lost 3 bases, and 5 bases had no gene match. Germline CDR1 reads LNHDA; CDR2 reads SQIVND (reference sequence). CDR3 sequence: CASSMGQTLYGYTF. The CDR3 bases are TGTGCCAGTAGTATGGGACAGACACTCTATGGCTACACCTTC. The full variable domain, its missing parts supplied by reference TRBV19 and TRBJ1-2, is DGGITQSPKYLFRKEGQNVTLSCEQNLNHDAMYWYRQDPGQGLRLIYYSQIVNDFQKGDIAEGYSVSREKKESFPLTVTSAQKNPTAFYLCASSMGQTLYGYTFGSGTRLTVV.